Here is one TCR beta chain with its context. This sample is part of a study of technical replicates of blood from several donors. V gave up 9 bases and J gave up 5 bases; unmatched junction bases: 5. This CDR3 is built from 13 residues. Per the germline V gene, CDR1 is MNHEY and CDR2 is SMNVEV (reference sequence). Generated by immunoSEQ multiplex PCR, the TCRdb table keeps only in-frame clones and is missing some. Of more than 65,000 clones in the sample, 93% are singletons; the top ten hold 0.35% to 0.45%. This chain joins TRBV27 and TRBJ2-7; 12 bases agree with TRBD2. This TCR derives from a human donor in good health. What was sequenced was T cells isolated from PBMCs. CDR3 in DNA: TGTGCCAGTCGACTAGCGGGAGCTAACGAGCAGTACTTC. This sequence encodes CASRLAGANEQYF.